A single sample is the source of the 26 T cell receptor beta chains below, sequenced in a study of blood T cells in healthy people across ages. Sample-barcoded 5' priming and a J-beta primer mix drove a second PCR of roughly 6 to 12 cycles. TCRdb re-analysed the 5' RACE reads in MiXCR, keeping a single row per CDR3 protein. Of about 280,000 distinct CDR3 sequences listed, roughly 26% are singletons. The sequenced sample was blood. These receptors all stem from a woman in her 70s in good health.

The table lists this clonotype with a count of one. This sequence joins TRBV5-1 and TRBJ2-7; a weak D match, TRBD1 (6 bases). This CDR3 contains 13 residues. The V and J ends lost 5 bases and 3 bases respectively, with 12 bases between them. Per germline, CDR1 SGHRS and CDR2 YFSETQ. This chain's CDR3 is CASRKGQDYEQYF. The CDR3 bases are TGCGCCAGCAGAAAGGGACAAGACTACGAGCAGTACTTC.

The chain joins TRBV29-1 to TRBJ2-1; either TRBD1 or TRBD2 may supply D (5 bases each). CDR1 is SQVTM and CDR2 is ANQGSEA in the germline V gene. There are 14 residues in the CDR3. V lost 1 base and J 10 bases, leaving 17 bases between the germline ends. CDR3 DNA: TGCAGCGTTGAAGTGAGGGGTGGAAAAGGGGAGCAGTTCTTC. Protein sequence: CSVEVRGGKGEQFF.

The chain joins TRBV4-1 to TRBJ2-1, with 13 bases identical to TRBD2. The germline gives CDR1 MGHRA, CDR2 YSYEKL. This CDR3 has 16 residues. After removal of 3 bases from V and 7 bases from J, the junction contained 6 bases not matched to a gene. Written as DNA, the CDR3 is TGCGCCAGCAGCCAGTCCGGGACTAGCGGGATAAATGAGCAGTTCTTC. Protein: CASSQSGTSGINEQFF.

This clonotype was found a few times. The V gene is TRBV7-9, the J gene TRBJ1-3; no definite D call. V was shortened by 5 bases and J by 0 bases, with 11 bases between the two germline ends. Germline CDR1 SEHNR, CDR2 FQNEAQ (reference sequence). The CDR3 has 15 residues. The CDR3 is CASSRPGSSGNTIYF. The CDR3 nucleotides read TGTGCCAGCAGCCGACCTGGGAGCTCTGGAAACACCATATATTTT.

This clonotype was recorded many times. The CDR3 nucleotides read TGCGCCAGCAGCTTCCCGGGGGCCTACAATGAGCAGTTCTTC. This gives the protein CASSFPGAYNEQFF. The chain has TRBV5-1 and TRBJ2-1, with TRBD2 as a possible D gene (6 bases). The V end was cut by 2 bases, the J end by 2 bases, with 8 bases between. Germline V gene data show CDR1 as SGHRS and CDR2 as YFSETQ. The CDR3 has 14 amino acids.

CDR3 region: CASSLVPRSYEQYF. In nucleotides, the CDR3 is TGTGCCAGCAGCTTAGTGCCCAGATCCTACGAGCAGTACTTC. The V and J genes are TRBV7-2 and TRBJ2-5; no clear D. Judging by the DNA end, TRBJ2-7 fits better; the J call may be wrong. Germline CDR1 SGHTA, CDR2 FQGNSA. This CDR3 is 14 amino acids long.

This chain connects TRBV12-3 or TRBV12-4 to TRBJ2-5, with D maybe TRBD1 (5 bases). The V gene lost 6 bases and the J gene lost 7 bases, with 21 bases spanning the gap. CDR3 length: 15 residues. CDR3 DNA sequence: TGTGCCAGCAGCCCGCACCCCCTGCTAGGGGTGACCCAGTACTTC. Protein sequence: CASSPHPLLGVTQYF.

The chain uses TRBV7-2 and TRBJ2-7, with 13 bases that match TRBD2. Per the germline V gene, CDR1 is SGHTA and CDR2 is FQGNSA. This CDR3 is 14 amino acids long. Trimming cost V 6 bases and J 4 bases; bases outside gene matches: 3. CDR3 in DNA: TGTGCCAGCAGGAGGACTAGCGGGAGTTACGAGCAGTACTTC. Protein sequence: CASRRTSGSYEQYF.

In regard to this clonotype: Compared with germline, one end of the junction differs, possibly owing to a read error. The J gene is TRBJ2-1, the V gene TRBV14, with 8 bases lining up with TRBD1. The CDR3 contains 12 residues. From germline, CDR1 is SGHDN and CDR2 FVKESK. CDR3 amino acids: CASSLTQDRAYF. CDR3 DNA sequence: TGTGCCAGCAGCTTAACCCAGGACAGGGCCTACTTC.

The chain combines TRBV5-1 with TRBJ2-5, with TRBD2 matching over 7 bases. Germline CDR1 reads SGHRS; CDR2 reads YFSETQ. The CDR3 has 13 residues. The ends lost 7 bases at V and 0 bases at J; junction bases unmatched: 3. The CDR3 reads CASWSGNQETQYF. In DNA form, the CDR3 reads TGCGCCAGCTGGAGCGGGAACCAAGAGACCCAGTACTTC. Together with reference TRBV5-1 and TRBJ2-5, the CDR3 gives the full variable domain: KAGVTQTPRYLIKTRGQQVTLSCSPISGHRSVSWYQQTPGQGLQFLFEYFSETQRNKGNFPGRFSGRQFSNSRSEMNVSTLELGDSALYLCASWSGNQETQYFGPGTRLLVL.

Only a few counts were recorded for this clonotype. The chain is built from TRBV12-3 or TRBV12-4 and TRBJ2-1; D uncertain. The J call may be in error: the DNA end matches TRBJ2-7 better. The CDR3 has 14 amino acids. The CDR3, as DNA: TGTGCCAGCAGTTTAACGTTACCTCCCTCTGGGCAGTACTTC. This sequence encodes CASSLTLPPSGQYF.

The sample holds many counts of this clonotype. The CDR3 loop is CSVEGGQGSYNEQFF. The CDR3 nucleotides read TGCAGCGTTGAAGGGGGACAGGGGTCCTACAATGAGCAGTTCTTC. The chain couples TRBV29-1 to TRBJ2-1; 10 bases map to TRBD1. This CDR3 has 15 amino acids. CDR1 and CDR2 from the germline V gene are SQVTM and ANQGSEA. The ends lost 1 base at V and 1 base at J; junction bases unmatched: 1.

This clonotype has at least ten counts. CDR3 protein: CSALAPSLRTSYNEQFF. CDR3 DNA sequence: TGCAGTGCCCTAGCGCCCTCCTTGCGGACATCCTACAATGAGCAGTTCTTC. The chain has TRBV20-1 and TRBJ2-1; D is perhaps TRBD2 (6 bases). The germline V gene has CDR1 DFQATT and CDR2 SNEGSKA (reference sequence). The CDR3 spans 17 residues. The V gene lost 6 bases and the J gene lost 1 base, with 22 bases spanning the gap.

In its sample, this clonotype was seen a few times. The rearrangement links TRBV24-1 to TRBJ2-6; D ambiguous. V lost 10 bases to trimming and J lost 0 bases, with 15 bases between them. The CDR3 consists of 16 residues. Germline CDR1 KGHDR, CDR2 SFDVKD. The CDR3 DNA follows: TGTGCCACTGCGAGTTCTGGTAGCTCTGGGGCCAACGTCCTGACTTTC. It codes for CATASSGSSGANVLTF.

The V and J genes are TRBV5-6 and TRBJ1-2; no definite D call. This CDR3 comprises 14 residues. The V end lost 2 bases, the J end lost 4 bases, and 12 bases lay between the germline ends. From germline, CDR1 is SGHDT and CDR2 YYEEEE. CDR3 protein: CASSLDGRGYGYTF. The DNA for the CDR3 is TGTGCCAGCAGCTTAGACGGGCGCGGCTATGGCTACACCTTC.

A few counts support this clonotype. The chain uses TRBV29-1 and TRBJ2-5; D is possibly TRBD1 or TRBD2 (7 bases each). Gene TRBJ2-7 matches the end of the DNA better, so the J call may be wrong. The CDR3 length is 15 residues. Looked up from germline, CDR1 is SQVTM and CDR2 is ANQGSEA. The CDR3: CSVVWEGALMYEQYF. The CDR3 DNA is TGCAGCGTTGTTTGGGAGGGGGCCTTAATGTACGAGCAGTACTTC.

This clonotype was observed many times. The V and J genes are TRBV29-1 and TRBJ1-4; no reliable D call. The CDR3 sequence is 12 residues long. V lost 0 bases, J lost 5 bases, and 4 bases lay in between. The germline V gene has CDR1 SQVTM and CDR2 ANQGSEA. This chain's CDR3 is CSVEDRNEKLFF. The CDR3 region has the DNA TGCAGCGTTGAAGACAGGAATGAAAAACTGTTTTTT. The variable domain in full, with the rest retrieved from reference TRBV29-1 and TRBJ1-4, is SAVISQKPSRDICQRGTSLTIQCQVDSQVTMMFWYRQQPGQSLTLIATANQGSEATYESGFVIDKFPISRPNLTFSTLTVSNMSPEDSSIYLCSVEDRNEKLFFGSGTQLSVL.

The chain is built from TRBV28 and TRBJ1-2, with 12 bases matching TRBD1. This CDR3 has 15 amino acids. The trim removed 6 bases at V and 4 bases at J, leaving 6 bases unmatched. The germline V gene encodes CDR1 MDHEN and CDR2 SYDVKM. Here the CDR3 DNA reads TGTGCCAGCAGATTGGGGGGACAGGGGGCCTATGGCTACACCTTC. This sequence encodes CASRLGGQGAYGYTF.

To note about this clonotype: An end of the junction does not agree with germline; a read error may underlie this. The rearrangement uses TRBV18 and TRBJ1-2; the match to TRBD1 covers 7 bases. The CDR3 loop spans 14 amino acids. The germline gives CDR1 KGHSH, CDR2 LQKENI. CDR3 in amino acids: CASSPGDSNYGYAF. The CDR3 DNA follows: TGTGCCAGCTCACCAGGGGACAGCAACTATGGCTACGCCTTC.

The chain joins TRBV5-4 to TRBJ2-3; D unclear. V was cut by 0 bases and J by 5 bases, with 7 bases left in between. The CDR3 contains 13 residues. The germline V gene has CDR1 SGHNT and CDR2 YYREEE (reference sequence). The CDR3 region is CASSLGVGDTQYF. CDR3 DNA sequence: TGTGCCAGCAGCTTGGGGGTAGGAGATACGCAGTATTTT. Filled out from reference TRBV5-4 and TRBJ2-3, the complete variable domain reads ETGVTQSPTHLIKTRGQQVTLRCSSQSGHNTVSWYQQALGQGPQFIFQYYREEENGRGNFPPRFSGLQFPNYSSELNVNALELDDSALYLCASSLGVGDTQYFGPGTRLTVL.

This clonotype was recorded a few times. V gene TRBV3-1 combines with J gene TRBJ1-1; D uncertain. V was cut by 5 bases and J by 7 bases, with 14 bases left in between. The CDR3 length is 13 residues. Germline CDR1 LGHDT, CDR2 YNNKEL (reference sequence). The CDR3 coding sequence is TGTGCCAGCAGCAACCAACCGGACGGTGAAGCTTTCTTT. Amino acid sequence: CASSNQPDGEAFF. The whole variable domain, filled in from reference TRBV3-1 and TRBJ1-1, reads DTAVSQTPKYLVTQMGNDKSIKCEQNLGHDTMYWYKQDSKKFLKIMFSYNNKELIINETVPNRFSPKSPDKAHLNLHINSLELGDSAVYFCASSNQPDGEAFFGQGTRLTVV.

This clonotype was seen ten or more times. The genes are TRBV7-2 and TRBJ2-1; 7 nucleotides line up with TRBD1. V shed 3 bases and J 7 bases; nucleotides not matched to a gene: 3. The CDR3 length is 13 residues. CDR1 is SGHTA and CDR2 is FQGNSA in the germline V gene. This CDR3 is CASSLAGGNEQFF. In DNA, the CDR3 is TGTGCCAGCAGCTTGGCAGGGGGAAATGAGCAGTTCTTC.

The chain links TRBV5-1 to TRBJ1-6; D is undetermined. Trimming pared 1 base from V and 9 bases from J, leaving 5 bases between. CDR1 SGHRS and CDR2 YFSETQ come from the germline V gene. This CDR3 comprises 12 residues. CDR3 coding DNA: TGCGCCAGCAGCTTGATCGGTTCACCCCTCCACTTT. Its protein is CASSLIGSPLHF.

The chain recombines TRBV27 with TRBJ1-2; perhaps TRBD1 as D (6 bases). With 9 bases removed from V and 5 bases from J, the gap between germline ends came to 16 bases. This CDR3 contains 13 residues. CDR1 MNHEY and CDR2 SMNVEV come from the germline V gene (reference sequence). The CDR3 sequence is CASGQGLGYGYTF. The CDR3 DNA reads TGTGCCAGTGGGCAGGGGTTGGGGTATGGCTACACCTTC.

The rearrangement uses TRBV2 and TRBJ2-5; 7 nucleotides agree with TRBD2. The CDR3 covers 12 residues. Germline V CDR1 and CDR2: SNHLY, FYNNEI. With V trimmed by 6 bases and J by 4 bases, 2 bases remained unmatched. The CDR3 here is CASRVAGETQYF. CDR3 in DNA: TGTGCCAGCAGAGTAGCGGGAGAGACCCAGTACTTC.

CDR3 nucleotides: TGTGCCAGCAGTGAAGCGAGCGGGAGGGCCCAAGAGACCCAGTACTTC. Translated: CASSEASGRAQETQYF. The gene calls are TRBV2 and TRBJ2-5; 10 bases match TRBD2. The CDR3 runs 16 residues. The germline gives CDR1 SNHLY, CDR2 FYNNEI. With V trimmed by 0 bases and J by 1 base, 2 bases remained unmatched.